Listed below are T cell receptor beta chains from one sample, sequenced in a study of graft-versus-host responses after intestinal transplantation. Clones were sequenced by immunoSEQ multiplex PCR, and TCRdb holds only the in-frame ones, with some missing. The sample includes around 21,000 clones, approximately 70% of them seen just once. The source was ileum tissue, collected approximately three weeks after intestinal transplant. The source of these receptors is a human patient who received an intestinal transplant, so some T cells may come from the graft donor. CDR3s include the opening cysteine and the closing phenylalanine or tryptophan. Each record gives: J gene, CDR3 length, clone size, V gene, D gene, CDR3 DNA, CDR3 protein. The D gene is left open where the match is weak. Expanded clones are given a class, and other clones once, few, many or no size at all.

TRBJ1-1 | 18 | - | TRBV4-2 | - | TGTGCCAGCAGCCAGAAAGGGCGATGGGGGGTTATGAACACTGAAGCTTTCTTT | CASSQKGRWGVMNTEAFF
TRBJ1-2 | 10 | - | TRBV2 | - | TGTGCCAGCAGCGCGAGCGGCTACACCTTC | CASSASGYTF
TRBJ1-6 | 16 | - | TRBV18 | - | TGTGCCAGCTCACCGCGTTCGCTGGGGCTCAATTCACCCCTCCACTTT | CASSPRSLGLNSPLHF
TRBJ2-7 | 14 | - | TRBV11-2 | TRBD1 | TGTGCCAGCAGCCCTCAGGGGGACCCCTACGAGCAGTACTTC | CASSPQGDPYEQYF
TRBJ1-1 | 14 | - | TRBV30 | - | TGTGCCTGGATTTTACCAGCCGGGGGATTCGCAGCTTTCTTT | CAWILPAGGFAAFF
TRBJ1-1 | 13 | - | TRBV6-1 | - | TGTGCCAGCAGTGGAACAGAGAACACTGAAGCTTTCTTT | CASSGTENTEAFF
TRBJ2-1 | 15 | - | TRBV5-1 | TRBD2 | TGCGCCAGCAGCGTACCTAGCGGGCGGGGCAATGAGCAGTTCTTC | CASSVPSGRGNEQFF
TRBJ1-3 | 16 | - | TRBV4-1 | - | TGCGCCAGCAGCCCTATTTCGACAGAGACTGGAAACACCATATATTTT | CASSPISTETGNTIYF
TRBJ1-2 | 13 | - | TRBV27 | - | TGTGCCAGCAGTTTTGGGGCCGGGTATGGCTACACCTTC | CASSFGAGYGYTF
TRBJ1-5 | 14 | - | TRBV4-1 | - | TGCGCCAGCACACCATCGGTCCAAGCTCAGCCCCAGCATTTT | CASTPSVQAQPQHF
TRBJ2-5 | 16 | few | TRBV7-8 | TRBD2 | TGTGCCAGCAGCTTAGTCCTAGCGGGGGGGCAAGAGACCCAGTACTTC | CASSLVLAGGQETQYF
TRBJ2-1 | 14 | once | TRBV6-6 | TRBD2 | TGTGCCAGCAGTTTCACAGCGGGGTACAATGAGCAGTTCTTC | CASSFTAGYNEQFF
TRBJ1-2 | 13 | - | TRBV2 | TRBD1 | TGTGCCAGCAGTACCGACAGGGCTTATGGCTACACCTTC | CASSTDRAYGYTF
TRBJ1-3 | 18 | - | TRBV4-1 | TRBD1 | TGCGCCAGCAGCCAAGGAGGAGCGGGACAGGCAGGGGGAAACACCATATATTTT | CASSQGGAGQAGGNTIYF
TRBJ1-1 | 15 | - | TRBV6-1 | - | TGTGCCAGCAGTGAACTGGGCGGGAGGAACACTGAAGCTTTCTTT | CASSELGGRNTEAFF
TRBJ1-1 | 17 | - | TRBV7-9 | TRBD1 | TGTGCCAGCAGCTACAATACCACACAGGGGGTCATAGCTGAAGCTTTCTTT | CASSYNTTQGVIAEAFF
TRBJ1-4 | 17 | - | TRBV7-8 | - | TGTGCCAGCAGCTCCTTGACAGCACATGCAACTAATGAAAAACTGTTTTTT | CASSSLTAHATNEKLFF
TRBJ2-2 | 17 | - | TRBV7-9 | TRBD2 | TGTGCCAGCAGCTGGACTAGCGGGGGGGTGAACACCGGGGAGCTGTTTTTT | CASSWTSGGVNTGELFF
TRBJ2-5 | 17 | once | TRBV2 | TRBD2 | TGTGCCAGCAGTGAGGGGCGAAAACTAGCGGGACGAGAGACCCAGTACTTC | CASSEGRKLAGRETQYF
TRBJ1-1 | 15 | few | TRBV11-3 | - | TGTGCCAGCAGCTTGTATGAGGGGGTGAACACTGAAGCTTTCTTT | CASSLYEGVNTEAFF
TRBJ2-1 | 16 | - | TRBV19 | TRBD2 | TGTGCCAGTAGTAAACGGACTAGCGGAGCCTACAATGAGCAGTTCTTC | CASSKRTSGAYNEQFF
TRBJ2-2 | 12 | few | TRBV4-2 | - | TGTGCCAGCAGCCTACTCACCGGGGAGCTGTTTTTT | CASSLLTGELFF
TRBJ1-2 | 14 | medium-sized | TRBV10-2 | - | TGCGCCAGCAGTGAGTCAGTTGGTAGCTATGGCTACACCTTC | CASSESVGSYGYTF
TRBJ1-5 | 13 | - | TRBV30 | - | TGTGCCTGGAGTGAAGGAGGAAATCAGCCCCAGCATTTT | CAWSEGGNQPQHF
TRBJ2-1 | 16 | - | TRBV5-1 | - | TGCGCCAGCAGCTTGGGGCTGGCACCCTCCTACAATGAGCAGTTCTTC | CASSLGLAPSYNEQFF
TRBJ2-3 | 15 | - | TRBV6-5 | - | TGTGCCAGCAGTTACACTAGCCGAAGCACAGATACGCAGTATTTT | CASSYTSRSTDTQYF
TRBJ2-3 | 15 | - | TRBV5-1 | - | TGCGCCAGCAGCTTGGCGGCTAGCGCCACAGATACGCAGTATTTT | CASSLAASATDTQYF
TRBJ2-5 | 16 | - | TRBV4-1 | - | TGCGCCAGCAGCCAGCTCTACCCCCGGGGGCAAGAGACCCAGTACTTC | CASSQLYPRGQETQYF
TRBJ2-7 | 15 | - | TRBV5-1 | TRBD1 | TGCGCCAGCAGCTGGGGCGGGACAGGGTGGTACGAGCAGTACTTC | CASSWGGTGWYEQYF
TRBJ1-4 | 14 | few | TRBV5-6 | TRBD1 | TGTGCCAGCCCATTAGGACAGGGGGGGGAAAAACTGTTTTTT | CASPLGQGGEKLFF
TRBJ2-2 | 14 | - | TRBV7-9 | - | TGTGCCAGCAGCTGGGGGCCCAGCACCGGGGAGCTGTTTTTT | CASSWGPSTGELFF
TRBJ1-4 | 16 | - | TRBV5-5 | - | TGTGCCAGCAGCTTAGTTTATGTGGCGGGGGACGGAAAACTGTTTTTT | CASSLVYVAGDGKLFF
TRBJ1-3 | 15 | - | TRBV4-2 | - | TGTGCCAGCAGCCAAGTTTACATCTCTGGAAACACCATATATTTT | CASSQVYISGNTIYF
TRBJ2-3 | 15 | - | TRBV5-1 | TRBD1 | TGCGCCAGCGGTCCCGGGACAGGGATTCCAGATACGCAGTATTTT | CASGPGTGIPDTQYF
TRBJ1-2 | 14 | few | TRBV19 | - | TGTGCCAGTACCTTCTCCGGAGCTAACTATGGCTACACCTTC | CASTFSGANYGYTF